The 20 T cell receptor beta chains below all came from one sample that was sequenced in a study of cytomegalovirus exposure and HLA in healthy donors. PCR was performed using 60 Vbeta and 13 Jbeta primers. Method: immunoSEQ multiplex PCR; TCRdb's copy keeps in-frame clones and lacks some. The table records around 150,000 clones, 70% to 85% of them present only once. Sample: PBMCs. These receptors were obtained from a man aged 40-49 years in good health and CMV-seronegative.

The chain joins TRBV28 to TRBJ2-7; possible D gene TRBD1, 5 bases. The germline V and J ends were trimmed by 8 bases and 2 bases, with 19 bases remaining between them. The CDR3 runs 15 residues. Germline V gives CDR1 MDHEN, CDR2 SYDVKM. The CDR3 DNA reads TGTGCCAGCGGAAAGGGGATGATGGGCACCTACGAGCAGTACTTC. Translating it yields CASGKGMMGTYEQYF.

This clone came up a few times. The chain joins TRBV7-2 to TRBJ2-3; 12 bases are shared with TRBD2. The CDR3 has 17 residues. The V gene's germline CDR1 is SGHTA and CDR2 FQGNSA. J gave up 1 base and V 1 base, and 3 bases lay outside the gene matches. CDR3 bases: TGTGCCAGCAGCTTAGGGCTAGCGGGAGGGCGCACAGATACGCAGTATTTT. Protein product: CASSLGLAGGRTDTQYF. Full variable domain (rest looked up from reference TRBV7-2 and TRBJ2-3): GAGVSQSPSNKVTEKGKDVELRCDPISGHTALYWYRQSLGQGLEFLIYFQGNSAPDKSGLPSDRFSAERTGGSVSTLTIQRTQQEDSAVYLCASSLGLAGGRTDTQYFGPGTRLTVL.

The chain joins TRBV11-3 to TRBJ2-1, with D possibly matching TRBD2 (5 bases). V lost 3 bases and J lost 10, with 7 bases in between. Germline CDR1 and CDR2: SGHNT and YENEEA. The CDR3 consists of 11 residues. CDR3 in amino acids: CASSFGGEQFF. The CDR3 coding sequence is TGTGCCAGCAGCTTCGGCGGGGAGCAGTTCTTC. Using reference TRBV11-3 and TRBJ2-1 for the parts outside the CDR3, the full variable domain is EAGVVQSPRYKIIEKKQPVAFWCNPISGHNTLYWYLQNLGQGPELLIRYENEEAVDDSQLPKDRFSAERLKGVDSTLKIQPAELGDSAVYLCASSFGGEQFFGPGTRLTVL.

The rearrangement joins TRBV6-6 to TRBJ2-3; tentative D call: TRBD1 (6 bases). V was cut by 6 bases and J by 2 bases, with 12 bases left in between. The CDR3 length is 14 residues. CDR1 is MNHNY, CDR2 SVGAGI, per germline (reference sequence). In nucleotides, the CDR3 is TGTGCCAGCAGACACCGGGACACCACAGATACGCAGTATTTT. Its translation is CASRHRDTTDTQYF.

V usage is TRBV9 and J usage is TRBJ2-5; 11 nucleotides match TRBD2. V lost 0 bases and J lost 1; bases outside the gene matches: 2. Germline V gene lookup returns CDR1 SGDLS and CDR2 YYNGEE. This CDR3 has 16 residues. The CDR3 spells CASSVVAGGAQETQYF. As DNA, the CDR3 is TGTGCCAGCAGCGTAGTAGCGGGAGGGGCCCAAGAGACCCAGTACTTC.

The chain has TRBV2 and TRBJ2-3, with unresolved D. This CDR3 region has 15 residues. From germline, CDR1 is SNHLY and CDR2 FYNNEI. V lost 4 bases to trimming and J lost 0 bases, with 11 bases between them. For the CDR3, the DNA is TGTGCCAGCAGTGTGTACCGAGAAAGCACAGATACGCAGTATTTT. Its translation: CASSVYRESTDTQYF. The full variable domain, in which reference TRBV2 and TRBJ2-3 provide the parts outside the CDR3, is EPEVTQTPSHQVTQMGQEVILRCVPISNHLYFYWYRQILGQKVEFLVSFYNNEISEKSEIFDDQFSVERPDGSNFTLKIRSTKLEDSAMYFCASSVYRESTDTQYFGPGTRLTVL.

This clone showed up just a few times. The gene calls are TRBV15 and TRBJ1-4; TRBD1 matches at 7 bases. Germline CDR1 LNHNV, CDR2 YYDKDF (reference sequence). With 1 base clipped from V and 8 bases from J, the junction kept 4 bases outside the gene matches. The CDR3 has 14 residues. The CDR3 DNA is TGTGCCACCAGCAGAGGGAGGGGGCGGGAAAAACTGTTTTTT. This codes for CATSRGRGREKLFF.

This clone has just a few counts. The chain uses TRBV6-1 and TRBJ1-5, with D unclear. The CDR3 covers 15 residues. Germline CDR1 reads MNHNS; CDR2 reads SASEGT. V lost 3 bases and J 6 bases, leaving 15 bases between the germline ends. CDR3 in amino acids: CASSEGPHAGQPQHF. DNA of the CDR3: TGTGCCAGCAGTGAGGGCCCCCATGCTGGTCAGCCCCAGCATTTT.

On this clone itself: Other nucleotide sequences in the sample specify the same CDR3. This chain joins TRBV7-2 and TRBJ2-7; D might be TRBD2 (5 bases). V was cut by 0 bases and J by 3 bases, with 6 bases left in between. Germline V CDR1 and CDR2: SGHTA, FQGNSA. CDR3 length: 13 amino acids. The CDR3 is CASSLARDYEQYF. As DNA, the CDR3 is TGTGCCAGCAGCTTAGCCCGGGACTACGAGCAGTACTTC.

In this sample, this clone turned up once. The chain links TRBV7-2 to TRBJ2-3, with no clear D. The CDR3 covers 14 residues. With 0 bases removed from V and 2 bases from J, the gap between germline ends came to 6 bases. The germline V gene encodes CDR1 SGHTA and CDR2 FQGNSA. The CDR3 sequence is CASSLAGPTDTQYF. For the CDR3, the DNA is TGTGCCAGCAGCTTAGCGGGCCCCACAGATACGCAGTATTTT.

The chain recombines TRBV28 with TRBJ1-3, with 12 nucleotides matching TRBD1. Germline V gene lookup returns CDR1 MDHEN and CDR2 SYDVKM. With V trimmed by 4 bases and J by 6 bases, 7 bases remained unmatched. This CDR3 has 16 residues. CDR3 DNA sequence: TGTGCCAGCAGTTCGGCCGGGACAGGGGGCATAAACACCATATATTTT. This translates into CASSSAGTGGINTIYF.

The chain recombines TRBV4-2 with TRBJ2-5; maybe TRBD1 (6 bases). Germline V gene sequence: CDR1 LGHNA, CDR2 YNFKEQ. V dropped 0 bases and J dropped 4 bases, with 15 bases sitting between them. CDR3 length: 16 residues. This CDR3 reads CASSQESSQGRETQYF. CDR3 coding DNA: TGTGCCAGCAGCCAAGAATCAAGTCAGGGGCGAGAGACCCAGTACTTC.

This clone was recorded once. A read error may produce the germline difference seen at one junction end. The chain joins TRBV12-5 to TRBJ2-4; 11 bases are shared with TRBD2. The CDR3 spans 15 residues. Germline V CDR1 and CDR2: LGHNT, FRNRAP. CDR3 DNA: TGTGCTAGTGGCCCGACTAGCGGGGCCAAAAACAGTCAGTACTTC. This sequence encodes CASGPTSGAKNSQYF.

On this clone: The junction differs from germline at one of its ends, possibly a read error. The chain carries TRBV19 and TRBJ2-6, with TRBD1 as a possible D gene (5 bases). The CDR3 has 15 residues. Germline V lookup: CDR1 LNHDA, CDR2 SQIVND (reference sequence). CDR3 in amino acids: CASSMVGTGANGLTF. The CDR3 DNA reads TGTGCCAGTAGTATGGTAGGCACTGGGGCCAACGGCCTGACTTTC.

The J gene is TRBJ1-3, the V gene TRBV11-2, with no clear D. Trimming shortened V by 1 base and J by 0 bases, and 10 bases separated the two germline ends. The CDR3 loop spans 16 amino acids. Germline values: CDR1 SGHAT, CDR2 FQNNGV. Here the CDR3 reads CASSLVRSFSGNTIYF. DNA for the CDR3: TGTGCCAGCAGCTTAGTACGGTCCTTCTCTGGAAACACCATATATTTT.

The chain uses TRBV6-5 and TRBJ1-2; TRBD1 is a possible D gene (6 bases). The germline gives CDR1 MNHEY, CDR2 SVGAGI. This CDR3 contains 13 residues. Trimming shortened V by 6 bases and J by 8 bases, and 16 bases separated the two germline ends. The DNA for the CDR3 is TGTGCCAGCAGCCCCACAGGGTCGAAGGGCTACACCTTC. Translation gives CASSPTGSKGYTF.

The V and J genes are TRBV7-2 and TRBJ2-7, with TRBD2 identical over 8 bases. This CDR3 has 14 amino acids. Germline values: CDR1 SGHTA, CDR2 FQGNSA. Trimming at V came to 0 bases and at J to 6 bases, leaving 4 bases not matched to a gene. The CDR3 loop is CASSLAAAGGEQYF. As DNA, the CDR3 is TGTGCCAGCAGCTTAGCAGCGGCGGGAGGCGAGCAGTACTTC.

This clone was counted only a few times. The CDR3 DNA sequence: TGTGCCAGCAGTGTTGACAGGCTCCTTGGAAACACCATATATTTT. Protein product: CASSVDRLLGNTIYF. The chain has TRBV6-1 and TRBJ1-3; TRBD1 is a possible D gene (6 bases). V was trimmed by 4 bases and J by 3 bases, leaving 13 bases between them. CDR1 MNHNS and CDR2 SASEGT come from the germline V gene. This CDR3 has 15 amino acids.

V is TRBV19 and J is TRBJ2-5, with D possibly being TRBD1 (6 bases). The CDR3 runs 13 residues. In germline, CDR1 is LNHDA, CDR2 SQIVND (reference sequence). The ends were cut back, 5 bases at V and 2 bases at J, with 9 bases in the middle. CDR3 protein: CASSPGQQETQYF. In DNA form, the CDR3 reads TGTGCCAGTAGTCCGGGACAACAAGAGACCCAGTACTTC.

This chain links TRBV5-1 with TRBJ2-1, with a possible D match to TRBD1 (5 bases). The germline V gene has CDR1 SGHRS and CDR2 YFSETQ. V was shortened by 5 bases and J by 9 bases, with 9 bases between the two germline ends. This CDR3 is 11 amino acids long. The CDR3 is CASRQESEQFF. CDR3 bases: TGCGCCAGCAGACAGGAATCTGAGCAGTTCTTC.